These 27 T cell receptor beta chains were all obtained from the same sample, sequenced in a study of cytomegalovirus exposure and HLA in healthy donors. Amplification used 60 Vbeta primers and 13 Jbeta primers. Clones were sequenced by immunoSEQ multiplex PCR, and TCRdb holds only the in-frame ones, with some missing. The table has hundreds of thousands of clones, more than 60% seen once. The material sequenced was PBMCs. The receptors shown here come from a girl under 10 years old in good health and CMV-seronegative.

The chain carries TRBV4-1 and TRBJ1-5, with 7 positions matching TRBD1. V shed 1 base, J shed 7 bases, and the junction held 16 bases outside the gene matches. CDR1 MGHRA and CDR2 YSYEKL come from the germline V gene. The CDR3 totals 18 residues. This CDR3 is CASSQGYRGEVRGQPQHF. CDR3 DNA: TGCGCCAGCAGCCAAGGCTACAGGGGCGAGGTTCGGGGACAGCCCCAGCATTTT.

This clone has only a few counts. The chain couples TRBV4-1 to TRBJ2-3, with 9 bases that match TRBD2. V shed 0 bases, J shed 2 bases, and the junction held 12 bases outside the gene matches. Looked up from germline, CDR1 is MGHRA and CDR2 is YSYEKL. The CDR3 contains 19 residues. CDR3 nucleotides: TGCGCCAGCAGCCAAGAACCTGGCGGCCTAGCGGGGATCACAGATACGCAGTATTTT. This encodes CASSQEPGGLAGITDTQYF.

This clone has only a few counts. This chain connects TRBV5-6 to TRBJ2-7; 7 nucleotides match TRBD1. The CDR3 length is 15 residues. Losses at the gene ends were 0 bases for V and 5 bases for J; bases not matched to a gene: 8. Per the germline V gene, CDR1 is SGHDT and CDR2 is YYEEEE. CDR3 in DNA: TGTGCCAGCAGCTTGGGAGGCTGGGACAGAGACGAGCAGTACTTC. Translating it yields CASSLGGWDRDEQYF.

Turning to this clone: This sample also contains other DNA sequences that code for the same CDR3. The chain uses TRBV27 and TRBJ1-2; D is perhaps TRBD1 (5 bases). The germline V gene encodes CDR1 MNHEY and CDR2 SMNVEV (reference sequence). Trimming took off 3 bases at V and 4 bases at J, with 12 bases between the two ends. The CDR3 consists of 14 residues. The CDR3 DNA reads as TGTGCCAGCAGTTTCCGCCAGGGAGGCTATGGCTACACCTTC. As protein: CASSFRQGGYGYTF.

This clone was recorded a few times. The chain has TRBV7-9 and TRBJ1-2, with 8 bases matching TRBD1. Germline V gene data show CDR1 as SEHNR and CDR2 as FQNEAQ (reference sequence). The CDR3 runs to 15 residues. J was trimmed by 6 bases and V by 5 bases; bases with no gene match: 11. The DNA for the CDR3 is TGTGCCAGCAGCCGACGAAGCTTGGACAGGGATGGCTACACCTTC. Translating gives CASSRRSLDRDGYTF.

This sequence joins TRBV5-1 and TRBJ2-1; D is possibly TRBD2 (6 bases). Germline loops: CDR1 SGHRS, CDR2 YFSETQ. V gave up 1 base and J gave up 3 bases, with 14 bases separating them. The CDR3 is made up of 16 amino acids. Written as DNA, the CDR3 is TGCGCCAGCAGCTTGAGCGGGTCACCAGTCTACAATGAGCAGTTCTTC. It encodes CASSLSGSPVYNEQFF.

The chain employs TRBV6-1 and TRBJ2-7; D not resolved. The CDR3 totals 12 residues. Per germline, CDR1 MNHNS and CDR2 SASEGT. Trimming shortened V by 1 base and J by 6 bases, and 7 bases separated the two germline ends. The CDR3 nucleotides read TGTGCCAGCAGTGAAGACTGGAGCGAGCAGTACTTC. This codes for CASSEDWSEQYF.

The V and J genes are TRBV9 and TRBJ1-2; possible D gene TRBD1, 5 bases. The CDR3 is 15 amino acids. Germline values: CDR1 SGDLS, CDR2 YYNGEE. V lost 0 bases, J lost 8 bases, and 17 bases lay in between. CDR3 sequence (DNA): TGTGCCAGCAGCGTAGATGAGGGGCGGAGGGAGGGCTACACCTTC. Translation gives CASSVDEGRREGYTF.

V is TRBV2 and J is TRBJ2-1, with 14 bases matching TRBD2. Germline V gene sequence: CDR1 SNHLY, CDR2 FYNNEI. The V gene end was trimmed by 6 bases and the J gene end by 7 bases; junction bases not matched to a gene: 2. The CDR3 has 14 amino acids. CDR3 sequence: CASRTSGGGNEQFF. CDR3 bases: TGTGCCAGCAGGACTAGCGGGGGGGGAAATGAGCAGTTCTTC.

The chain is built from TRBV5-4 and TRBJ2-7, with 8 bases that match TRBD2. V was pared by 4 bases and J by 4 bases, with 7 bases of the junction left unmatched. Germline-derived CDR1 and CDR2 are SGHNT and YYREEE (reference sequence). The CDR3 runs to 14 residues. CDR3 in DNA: TGTGCCAGCAGCACCTCGGGGGGGGTTTACGAGCAGTACTTC. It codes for CASSTSGGVYEQYF.

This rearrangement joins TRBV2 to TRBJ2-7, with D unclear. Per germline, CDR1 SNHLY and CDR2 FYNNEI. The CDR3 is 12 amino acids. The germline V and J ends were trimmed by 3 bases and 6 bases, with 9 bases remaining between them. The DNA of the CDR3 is TGTGCCAGCAGTGATCTCCTCTCCGAGCAGTACTTC. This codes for CASSDLLSEQYF. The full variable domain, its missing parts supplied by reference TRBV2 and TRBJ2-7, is EPEVTQTPSHQVTQMGQEVILRCVPISNHLYFYWYRQILGQKVEFLVSFYNNEISEKSEIFDDQFSVERPDGSNFTLKIRSTKLEDSAMYFCASSDLLSEQYFGPGTRLTVT.

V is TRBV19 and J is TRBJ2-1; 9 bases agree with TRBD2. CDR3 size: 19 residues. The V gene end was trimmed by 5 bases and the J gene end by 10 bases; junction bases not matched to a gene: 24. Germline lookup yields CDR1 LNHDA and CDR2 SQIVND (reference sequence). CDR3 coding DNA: TGTGCCAGTAGTCCACGGACAGTGGGTCTGGCGGGAGGGCCCTGGGAGCAGTTCTTC. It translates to CASSPRTVGLAGGPWEQFF.

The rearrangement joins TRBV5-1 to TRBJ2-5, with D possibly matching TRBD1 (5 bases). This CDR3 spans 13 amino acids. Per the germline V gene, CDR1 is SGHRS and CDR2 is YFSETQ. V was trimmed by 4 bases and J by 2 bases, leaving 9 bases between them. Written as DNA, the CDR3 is TGCGCCAGCAGCCCTGACAGTCAAGAGACCCAGTACTTC. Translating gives CASSPDSQETQYF.

The CDR3 DNA is TGTGCCAGCAGCTTAACATCAAAGGGGTTGGGTTCACCCCTCCACTTT. This codes for CASSLTSKGLGSPLHF. V and J are TRBV11-2 and TRBJ1-6; the D gene is possibly TRBD1 (5 bases). The germline gives CDR1 SGHAT, CDR2 FQNNGV. CDR3 size: 16 residues. V was trimmed by 2 bases and J by 9 bases, leaving 17 bases between them.

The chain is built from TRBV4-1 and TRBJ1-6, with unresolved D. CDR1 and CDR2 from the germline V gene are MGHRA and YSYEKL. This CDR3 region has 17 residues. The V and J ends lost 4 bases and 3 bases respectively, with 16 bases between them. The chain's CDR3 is CASSPTNAGYYNSPLHF. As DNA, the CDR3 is TGCGCCAGCAGCCCCACCAATGCGGGATACTATAATTCACCCCTCCACTTT.

Here the CDR3 reads CASSLEDSKAEAFF. The CDR3, as DNA: TGCGCCAGCAGCTTGGAGGACAGCAAAGCTGAAGCTTTCTTT. The chain links TRBV5-1 to TRBJ1-1, with D possibly TRBD1 on 6 matching bases. The CDR3 has 14 amino acids. CDR1 is SGHRS and CDR2 is YFSETQ in the germline V gene. Between the trimmed V and J ends, which lost 0 bases and 6 bases, there was a span of 12 bases.

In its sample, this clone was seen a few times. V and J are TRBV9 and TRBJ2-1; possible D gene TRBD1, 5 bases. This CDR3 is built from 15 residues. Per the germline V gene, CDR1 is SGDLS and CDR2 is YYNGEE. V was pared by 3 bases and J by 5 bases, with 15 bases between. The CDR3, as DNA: TGTGCCAGCAGCGGACGTCATGACAGCCACAATGAGCAGTTCTTC. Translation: CASSGRHDSHNEQFF.

The CDR3 coding sequence is TGTGCCAGCAGCTTTAGCTCCTACGAGCAGTACTTC. Translating gives CASSFSSYEQYF. The V call is TRBV7-8, the J call TRBJ2-7; D is undetermined. V shed 3 bases and J shed 0 bases, with 3 bases lying between them. CDR1 is SGHVS, CDR2 FQNEAQ, per germline. This CDR3 contains 12 residues.

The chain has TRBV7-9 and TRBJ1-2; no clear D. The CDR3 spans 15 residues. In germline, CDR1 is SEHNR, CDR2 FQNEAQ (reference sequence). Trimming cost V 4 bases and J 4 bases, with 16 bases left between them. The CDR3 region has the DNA TGTGCCAGCAGCTCAACTCGCGATGCGGGCTATGGCTACACCTTC. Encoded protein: CASSSTRDAGYGYTF.

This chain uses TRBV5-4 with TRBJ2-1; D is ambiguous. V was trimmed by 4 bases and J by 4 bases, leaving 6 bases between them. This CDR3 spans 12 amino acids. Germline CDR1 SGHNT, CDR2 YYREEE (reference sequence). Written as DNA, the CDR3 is TGTGCCAGCAGCCTAAATTACAATGAGCAGTTCTTC. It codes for CASSLNYNEQFF. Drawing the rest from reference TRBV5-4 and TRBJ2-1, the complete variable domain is ETGVTQSPTHLIKTRGQQVTLRCSSQSGHNTVSWYQQALGQGPQFIFQYYREEENGRGNFPPRFSGLQFPNYSSELNVNALELDDSALYLCASSLNYNEQFFGPGTRLTVL.

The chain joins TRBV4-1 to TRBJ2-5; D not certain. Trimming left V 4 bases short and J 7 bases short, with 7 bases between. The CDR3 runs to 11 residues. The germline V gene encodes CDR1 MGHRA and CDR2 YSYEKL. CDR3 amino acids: CASSLRGTQYF. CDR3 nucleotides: TGCGCCAGCAGCCTTCGAGGGACCCAGTACTTC.

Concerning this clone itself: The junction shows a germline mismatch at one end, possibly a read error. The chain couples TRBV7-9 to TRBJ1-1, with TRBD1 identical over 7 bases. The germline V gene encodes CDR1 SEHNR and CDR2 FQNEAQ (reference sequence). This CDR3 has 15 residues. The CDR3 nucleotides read TGTTCCAGCAGCCTTTCACAGGGGCCAACCACTGAAGCTTTCTTT. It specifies CSSSLSQGPTTEAFF.

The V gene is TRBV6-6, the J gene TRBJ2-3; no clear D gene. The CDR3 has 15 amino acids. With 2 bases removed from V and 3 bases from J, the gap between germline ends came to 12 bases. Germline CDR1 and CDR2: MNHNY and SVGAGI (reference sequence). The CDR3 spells CASSYVVGETDTQYF. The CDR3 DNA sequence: TGTGCCAGCAGTTACGTAGTGGGCGAAACAGATACGCAGTATTTT.

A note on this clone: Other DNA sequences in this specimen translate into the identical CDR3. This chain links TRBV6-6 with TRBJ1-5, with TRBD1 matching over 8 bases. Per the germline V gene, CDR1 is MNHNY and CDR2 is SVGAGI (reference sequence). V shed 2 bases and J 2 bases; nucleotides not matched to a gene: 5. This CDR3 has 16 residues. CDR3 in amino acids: CASSYPSGGGNQPQHF. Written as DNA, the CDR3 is TGTGCCAGCAGTTACCCCTCAGGGGGCGGCAATCAGCCCCAGCATTTT.

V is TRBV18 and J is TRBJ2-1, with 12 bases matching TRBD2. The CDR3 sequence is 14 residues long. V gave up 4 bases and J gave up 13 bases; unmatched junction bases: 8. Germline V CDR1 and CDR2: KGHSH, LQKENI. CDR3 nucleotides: TGTGCCAGCTCACTTCGGACTAGCGGGAATAAACAGTTCTTC. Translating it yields CASSLRTSGNKQFF.

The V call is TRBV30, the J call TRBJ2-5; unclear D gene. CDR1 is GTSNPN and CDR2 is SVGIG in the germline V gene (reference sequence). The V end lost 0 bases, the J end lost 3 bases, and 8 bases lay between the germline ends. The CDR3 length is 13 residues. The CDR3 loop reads CAWSVPPEETQYF. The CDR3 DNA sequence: TGTGCCTGGAGTGTACCTCCAGAAGAGACCCAGTACTTC.

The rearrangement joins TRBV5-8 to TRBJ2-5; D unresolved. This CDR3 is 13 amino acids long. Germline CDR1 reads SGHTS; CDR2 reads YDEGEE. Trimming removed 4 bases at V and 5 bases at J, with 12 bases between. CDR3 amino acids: CASSPPGWETQYF. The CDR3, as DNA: TGTGCCAGCAGCCCTCCGGGTTGGGAGACCCAGTACTTC.